This is a list of T cell receptor beta chains from one sample in a study of T cell responses to AZD1222 COVID-19 vaccine. Sequencing used immunoSEQ multiplex PCR; TCRdb keeps in-frame clones, though not all of them. In the table there are 150,000 or so clones, roughly 90% of which are singletons. Sequenced material: peripheral blood, taken on day 0 of AZD1222 vaccination. The source of these receptors is an adult in good health. CDR3s include the opening cysteine and the closing phenylalanine or tryptophan. A D gene is named only where the DNA matches it firmly. The size of a clone is reported for some rows only, either as once, few or many, or as a class for expanded clones.

V,J,size,D,DNA,CDR3
TRBV7-2,TRBJ2-5,once,TRBD1,TGTGCCAGCAGCTTCGGGACAGGGTGGGAGACCCAGTACTTC,CASSFGTGWETQYF
TRBV30,TRBJ2-5,NA,TRBD1,TGTGCCTGGAGTGTAGGACAGGGTTCGACCCAGTACTTC,CAWSVGQGSTQYF
TRBV28,TRBJ2-7,NA,NA,TGTGCCAGCAGTTTACCCCAGGGGATGGCCTACGAGCAGTACTTC,CASSLPQGMAYEQYF
TRBV24-1,TRBJ2-1,NA,NA,TGTGCCACCAGTGATCCCTTGAGGCGACACAATGAGCAGTTCTTC,CATSDPLRRHNEQFF
TRBV9,TRBJ1-6,NA,NA,TGTGCCAGCAGCGCAACAGGAAATTCACCCCTCCACTTT,CASSATGNSPLHF
TRBV11-2,TRBJ1-1,few,NA,TGTGCCAGCAGCTTAACGAGGACTGAAGCTTTCTTT,CASSLTRTEAFF
TRBV28,TRBJ1-6,NA,NA,TGTGCCAGCAGCGTGACAGTCTATAATTCACCCCTCCACTTT,CASSVTVYNSPLHF
TRBV5-1,TRBJ2-7,NA,NA,TGCGCCAGCAGCTTGGCAGGGCGGAGCTCCTACGAGCAGTACTTC,CASSLAGRSSYEQYF
TRBV7-3,TRBJ2-2,NA,NA,TGTGCCAGCAGCTTAAATCGCCCAGAGAACACCGGGGAGCTGTTTTTT,CASSLNRPENTGELFF
TRBV6-4,TRBJ2-1,few,TRBD2,TGTGCCAGCAGCCCTGGGGTGACTAGCGGGAGCAATGAGCAGTTCTTC,CASSPGVTSGSNEQFF
TRBV7-9,TRBJ1-3,NA,NA,TGTGCCAGCAGCTTAGCGGAGGGGGCTGGAAACACCATATATTTT,CASSLAEGAGNTIYF
TRBV7-2,TRBJ1-2,NA,NA,TGTGCCAGCAGCCCGAGCGACGGCGGGGGCCGCTACACCTTC,CASSPSDGGGRYTF